The next 24 T cell receptor beta chains were all read from a single sample in a study of shared clonotypes between healthy human individuals. TCRdb's copy holds only in-frame clones and misses some; the assay was immunoSEQ multiplex PCR. This sample has over a million clones; roughly 96% occur once, and the top ten carry 0.95% to 1.5%. Input material: naive CD4+ T cells sorted from blood. The subset denotes: CD45RA+ positively selected. The receptors stem from a man younger than 40 in good health.

This clone was recorded once. The gene calls are TRBV28 and TRBJ2-5; tentatively, D is TRBD2 (6 bases). The V end lost 6 bases, the J end lost 1 base, and 9 bases lay between the germline ends. CDR1 is MDHEN and CDR2 is SYDVKM in the germline V gene. This CDR3 spans 13 amino acids. CDR3 protein: CASRRLVQETQYF. The CDR3 DNA reads TGTGCCAGCAGACGACTAGTCCAAGAGACCCAGTACTTC.

The V and J genes are TRBV20-1 and TRBJ2-7; D not resolved. The CDR3 covers 11 residues. Trimming cost V 4 bases and J 6 bases, with 10 bases left between them. CDR1 and CDR2 (germline): DFQATT, SNEGSKA (reference sequence). CDR3 DNA sequence: TGCAGTGCTATCGACGGCAGCGAGCAGTACTTC. It codes for CSAIDGSEQYF.

V usage is TRBV29-1 and J usage is TRBJ1-1; D not resolved. The CDR3 covers 11 residues. V gave up 7 bases and J gave up 10 bases, with 16 bases separating them. CDR1 is SQVTM and CDR2 is ANQGSEA in the germline V gene. The CDR3 DNA reads as TGCAGCGCCTCAATCCGGGGTCGAGCTTTCTTT. This sequence encodes CSASIRGRAFF.

On this clone: Other DNA sequences in this specimen translate into the identical CDR3. V gene TRBV9 combines with J gene TRBJ2-1; possible D gene TRBD2, 6 bases. Trimming cost V 0 bases and J 9 bases, with 10 bases left between them. The CDR3 runs 13 residues. Germline lookup yields CDR1 SGDLS and CDR2 YYNGEE. The DNA for the CDR3 is TGTGCCAGCAGCGTAGGACTAGTGGGTGAGCAGTTCTTC. This encodes CASSVGLVGEQFF.

The chain links TRBV4-1 to TRBJ2-7, with D perhaps matching TRBD2 (5 bases). The CDR3 contains 17 residues. Germline CDR1 and CDR2: MGHRA and YSYEKL. The V gene lost 1 base and the J gene lost 6 bases, with 22 bases spanning the gap. CDR3: CASSQGLLTGPAGEQYF. As DNA, the CDR3 is TGCGCCAGCAGCCAAGGACTATTGACCGGGCCCGCGGGCGAGCAGTACTTC.

This chain joins TRBV5-1 and TRBJ2-5, with 7 bases matching TRBD2. Per germline, CDR1 SGHRS and CDR2 YFSETQ. V lost 3 bases and J lost 2; bases outside the gene matches: 7. The CDR3 covers 15 residues. CDR3 protein: CASSYTGTTQETQYF. DNA for the CDR3: TGCGCCAGCAGCTACACCGGGACTACACAAGAGACCCAGTACTTC.

The V call is TRBV6-1, the J call TRBJ2-7; no clear D. The CDR3 runs 14 residues. Looked up from germline, CDR1 is MNHNS and CDR2 is SASEGT. Deletions cut 1 base from V and 7 bases from J, with 14 bases between. CDR3 bases: TGTGCCAGCAGTGAAGTGAACGGCCCCCTGGAGCAGTACTTC. It yields the protein CASSEVNGPLEQYF.

The chain is built from TRBV5-4 and TRBJ2-3; 7 nucleotides align to TRBD1. CDR3 size: 14 residues. V gave up 4 bases and J gave up 6 bases; unmatched junction bases: 8. Germline-derived CDR1 and CDR2 are SGHNT and YYREEE (reference sequence). The CDR3 nucleotides read TGTGCCAGCAGCACCGGACAGGTTGGCGATACGCAGTATTTT. This sequence encodes CASSTGQVGDTQYF. The full variable domain, with the rest looked up from reference TRBV5-4 and TRBJ2-3, is ETGVTQSPTHLIKTRGQQVTLRCSSQSGHNTVSWYQQALGQGPQFIFQYYREEENGRGNFPPRFSGLQFPNYSSELNVNALELDDSALYLCASSTGQVGDTQYFGPGTRLTVL.

This clone appeared a single time. This CDR3 is also generated by other DNA sequences in the sample. The V call is TRBV7-9, the J call TRBJ2-4; 7 nucleotides agree with TRBD2. Germline V gene sequence: CDR1 SEHNR, CDR2 FQNEAQ (reference sequence). This CDR3 region has 14 residues. Losses at the gene ends were 0 bases for V and 8 bases for J; bases not matched to a gene: 4. The CDR3 DNA reads TGTGCCAGCAGCTTAGCTGGGGGAGGGGACATTCAGTACTTC. Its translation: CASSLAGGGDIQYF.

This chain joins TRBV10-2 and TRBJ2-7; 8 bases line up with TRBD2. V gave up 2 bases and J gave up 3 bases; unmatched junction bases: 3. The CDR3 is 14 residues long. In germline, CDR1 is WSHSY, CDR2 SAAADI. In DNA form, the CDR3 reads TGCGCCAGCAGTGAGGGGACTAGATACTACGAGCAGTACTTC. It encodes CASSEGTRYYEQYF.

The gene calls are TRBV5-1 and TRBJ2-2, with 7 bases fitting TRBD2. This CDR3 contains 15 residues. V gave up 1 base and J gave up 6 bases; unmatched junction bases: 6. Germline lookup yields CDR1 SGHRS and CDR2 YFSETQ. The CDR3 sequence: CASSLRGEKAGELFF. CDR3 nucleotides: TGCGCCAGCAGCTTGCGGGGGGAAAAGGCCGGGGAGCTGTTTTTT.

The chain combines TRBV6-5 with TRBJ2-7, with 7 bases that match TRBD2. Trimming cost V 0 bases and J 9 bases; bases outside gene matches: 5. CDR3 size: 13 residues. CDR1 and CDR2 (germline): MNHEY, SVGAGI. The CDR3 coding sequence is TGTGCCAGCAGTTACTCGGGACGCGGGGGGCAGTACTTC. It yields the protein CASSYSGRGGQYF.

The chain recombines TRBV10-2 with TRBJ2-7; possibly TRBD2 for D (6 bases). The germline gives CDR1 WSHSY, CDR2 SAAADI. Trimming took off 10 bases at V and 4 bases at J, with 17 bases between the two ends. This CDR3 has 13 amino acids. CDR3 in DNA: TGCGCCACCTCAGGGATCGGGGGTTACGAGCAGTACTTC. Translating gives CATSGIGGYEQYF.

The CDR3 region has the DNA TGCGCCAGCAGCCACCAGGGGCCCCACTACGAGCAGTACTTC. This translates into CASSHQGPHYEQYF. The chain recombines TRBV5-1 with TRBJ2-7, with D possibly matching TRBD1 (6 bases). Between the trimmed V and J ends, which lost 4 bases and 3 bases, there was a span of 14 bases. The germline V gene has CDR1 SGHRS and CDR2 YFSETQ. CDR3 length equals 14 residues.

The chain combines TRBV6-1 with TRBJ2-5, with D possibly matching TRBD2 (6 bases). Trimming stripped 5 bases from V and 6 bases from J, with 19 bases between. The germline V gene encodes CDR1 MNHNS and CDR2 SASEGT. This CDR3 region has 15 residues. The CDR3 sequence is CASSWRLEGAQTQYF. The CDR3 DNA follows: TGTGCCAGCAGTTGGCGACTAGAGGGTGCACAGACCCAGTACTTC.

In this sample, this clone turned up once. This chain joins TRBV29-1 and TRBJ2-2; a weak D match, TRBD2 (6 bases). The CDR3 sequence is 13 residues long. Trimming took off 8 bases at V and 4 bases at J, with 14 bases between the two ends. Looked up from germline, CDR1 is SQVTM and CDR2 is ANQGSEA. CDR3 in DNA: TGCAGCTCTGCGATGGGGGGCACCGGGGAGCTGTTTTTT. Translating gives CSSAMGGTGELFF.

The DNA for the CDR3 is TGCGCCAGCAGCTTGGCCCTGACATCACGCCAAGAGACCCAGTACTTC. The encoded protein is CASSLALTSRQETQYF. The chain combines TRBV5-1 with TRBJ2-5; unclear D gene. Germline CDR1 and CDR2: SGHRS and YFSETQ. V was clipped by 0 bases and J by 1 base, with 13 bases between them. The CDR3 contains 16 residues.

The J gene is TRBJ2-1, the V gene TRBV6-6; 8 nucleotides line up with TRBD2. Germline CDR1 and CDR2: MNHNY and SVGAGI (reference sequence). The CDR3 runs 14 residues. The trim removed 5 bases at V and 6 bases at J, leaving 6 bases unmatched. CDR3 sequence (DNA): TGTGCCAGCAGTCCGGGACTAGACCGCAATGAGCAGTTCTTC. Its protein product is CASSPGLDRNEQFF.

Details on this clone: The sample contains more than one DNA sequence encoding this CDR3. The J gene is TRBJ2-1, the V gene TRBV15; 7 positions match TRBD2. The CDR3 runs 14 residues. The trim removed 0 bases at V and 5 bases at J, leaving 1 base unmatched. The V gene's germline CDR1 is LNHNV and CDR2 YYDKDF (reference sequence). The CDR3 spells CATSRDLADNEQFF. DNA for the CDR3: TGTGCCACCAGCAGAGATCTAGCGGACAATGAGCAGTTCTTC.

The chain is built from TRBV7-6 and TRBJ2-7, with D unresolved. Trimming removed 3 bases at V and 3 bases at J, with 6 bases between. The CDR3 has 12 amino acids. From germline, CDR1 is SGHVS and CDR2 FNYEAQ. DNA of the CDR3: TGTGCCAGCAGCTTGTTCAGCTACGAGCAGTACTTC. Its translation: CASSLFSYEQYF.

The chain links TRBV6-5 to TRBJ2-7; D is undetermined. CDR3 length equals 12 residues. Trimming shortened V by 5 bases and J by 2 bases, and 7 bases separated the two germline ends. Germline CDR1 and CDR2: MNHEY and SVGAGI. CDR3 region: CASSTSPYEQYF. DNA of the CDR3: TGTGCCAGCAGTACATCTCCCTACGAGCAGTACTTC.

This rearrangement joins TRBV25-1 to TRBJ2-7; 7 positions match TRBD1. Germline CDR1 MGHDK, CDR2 SYGVNS. J was trimmed by 6 bases and V by 7 bases; bases with no gene match: 12. The CDR3 totals 14 residues. CDR3 DNA: TGTGCCAGCATTTGGGACAGAGTACGAGTCGAGCAGTACTTC. Protein product: CASIWDRVRVEQYF.

The rearrangement uses TRBV12-5 and TRBJ2-2, with TRBD1 as a possible D gene (6 bases). The V and J ends lost 3 bases and 4 bases respectively, with 15 bases between them. From germline, CDR1 is LGHNT and CDR2 FRNRAP. The CDR3 is 16 amino acids. As DNA, the CDR3 is TGTGCTAGTGGTTTAAATAAGGGGGAAGGCACCGGGGAGCTGTTTTTT. It codes for CASGLNKGEGTGELFF.

Only one count was recorded for this clone. V and J are TRBV6-1 and TRBJ2-1; the D gene is possibly TRBD2 (5 bases). The CDR3 consists of 12 residues. In germline, CDR1 is MNHNS, CDR2 SASEGT. Trimming took off 11 bases at V and 1 base at J, with 9 bases between the two ends. This CDR3 is CALRGSYNEQFF. CDR3 coding DNA: TGTGCCCTGCGAGGGTCCTACAATGAGCAGTTCTTC.